This TCR beta chain was sequenced for a study of OX40 agonist ivuxolimab in advanced cancers. Autoimmune disease history or systemic immunosuppression was exclusionary. Profiled with immunoSEQ multiplex PCR; TCRdb holds only in-frame clones, not every one. The table lists 50,000 to 55,000 clones, around 89% of them singletons. Study observations and caveats: The work left the antigen specificity of expanded peripheral T cells undetermined. CD4+ T cells averaged fewer expanded clones than CD8+ T cells.

The germline V gene encodes CDR1 SGHDT and CDR2 YYEEEE. This CDR3 has 16 amino acids. The germline V and J ends were trimmed by 0 bases and 5 bases, with 17 bases remaining between them. Of note for this clone: Its antigen is currently unknown.

This sample comprised CD4+ or CD8+ T cells sorted from blood, obtained in a trial of the OX40 agonist ivuxolimab. This TCR was recovered from an adult with an advanced solid tumor such as melanoma, head and neck, liver or kidney cancer. V gene TRBV5-6 combines with J gene TRBJ2-5, with a tentative D call TRBD1 (7 bases). The CDR3 spells CASSLVGGGRGETQYF. CDR3 DNA sequence: TGTGCCAGCAGCTTGGTCGGAGGGGGCCGGGGGGAGACCCAGTACTTC. Full variable domain (missing parts from reference TRBV5-6 and TRBJ2-5): DAGVTQSPTHLIKTRGQQVTLRCSPKSGHDTVSWYQQALGQGPQFIFQYYEEEERQRGNFPDRFSGHQFPNYSSELNVNALLLGDSALYLCASSLVGGGRGETQYFGPGTRLLVL.